These T cell receptor beta chains were read from a single sample in a study of cytomegalovirus exposure and HLA in healthy donors. Assay used: immunoSEQ multiplex PCR; TCRdb lists only in-frame clones, some missing. The sample yields 90,000 to 100,000 clones, 82% seen once. The specimen was PBMCs. These receptors were obtained from a man over 45 in good health and CMV-seronegative. The CDR3 runs from the conserved cysteine through the conserved F or W. D genes are given only for firm matches. Clone size, where shown, is once, few, many, or a class for clones that have expanded.

clone size: NA; V gene: TRBV29-1; J gene: TRBJ1-1; D gene: NA; CDR3 DNA: TGCAGCGTTGAGGCACAGGAGAACACTGAAGCTTTCTTT; CDR3 protein: CSVEAQENTEAFF
clone size: NA; V gene: TRBV18; J gene: TRBJ2-2; D gene: TRBD2; CDR3 DNA: TGTGCCAGCTCACCATGGACTAGCGGGAACACCGGGGAGCTGTTTTTT; CDR3 protein: CASSPWTSGNTGELFF
clone size: few; V gene: TRBV7-3; J gene: TRBJ1-2; D gene: NA; CDR3 DNA: TGTGCCAGCAGCTTCCCTCACCCCCCGGGAGGTGATGGCTACACCTTC; CDR3 protein: CASSFPHPPGGDGYTF
clone size: once; V gene: TRBV5-1; J gene: TRBJ2-7; D gene: TRBD2; CDR3 DNA: TGCGCCAGCAGCCGCTCCGCGGGAGATCAGTACGAGCAGTACTTC; CDR3 protein: CASSRSAGDQYEQYF
clone size: NA; V gene: TRBV25-1; J gene: TRBJ2-7; D gene: NA; CDR3 DNA: TGTGCCAGCAGGCAGGGGGGATCCTACGAGCAGTACTTC; CDR3 protein: CASRQGGSYEQYF
clone size: NA; V gene: TRBV9; J gene: TRBJ1-1; D gene: NA; CDR3 DNA: TGTGCCAGCAGCAGCCGACAGAACACTGAAGCTTTCTTT; CDR3 protein: CASSSRQNTEAFF
clone size: NA; V gene: TRBV7-3; J gene: TRBJ2-7; D gene: NA; CDR3 DNA: TGTGCCAGCAGCTTAATGGGGGGAAGCACCTACGAGCAGTACTTC; CDR3 protein: CASSLMGGSTYEQYF
clone size: NA; V gene: TRBV19; J gene: TRBJ1-2; D gene: NA; CDR3 DNA: TGTGCCAGTAGTTCACCTTGGGGGGGCGGCCCCTATGGCTACACCTTC; CDR3 protein: CASSSPWGGGPYGYTF
clone size: NA; V gene: TRBV19; J gene: TRBJ2-7; D gene: TRBD1; CDR3 DNA: TGTGCCAGTAGTGGATCCGGGACAGGCTTCTCCTACGAGCAGTACTTC; CDR3 protein: CASSGSGTGFSYEQYF
clone size: NA; V gene: TRBV19; J gene: TRBJ1-5; D gene: NA; CDR3 DNA: TGTGCCAGTAGTGATCCGATCTATAGCAATCAGCCCCAGCATTTT; CDR3 protein: CASSDPIYSNQPQHF
clone size: NA; V gene: TRBV11-1; J gene: TRBJ2-7; D gene: TRBD1; CDR3 DNA: TGTGCCAGCAGCTTAGGGGCAGGGGGTCCCTACGAGCAGTACTTC; CDR3 protein: CASSLGAGGPYEQYF
clone size: NA; V gene: TRBV7-9; J gene: TRBJ2-7; D gene: NA; CDR3 DNA: TGTGCCAGCAGCCAATTGTCCACTTCCTACGAGCAGTACTTC; CDR3 protein: CASSQLSTSYEQYF
clone size: NA; V gene: TRBV28; J gene: TRBJ2-4; D gene: TRBD1; CDR3 DNA: TGTGCCAGCAGTTTACCGACCTCGGGACAGGCGGCCAAAAACATTCAGTACTTC; CDR3 protein: CASSLPTSGQAAKNIQYF
clone size: NA; V gene: TRBV19; J gene: TRBJ2-1; D gene: NA; CDR3 DNA: TGTGCCAGTAGTACCGGGGTACCAAATGAGCAGTTCTTC; CDR3 protein: CASSTGVPNEQFF
clone size: NA; V gene: TRBV7-6; J gene: TRBJ2-5; D gene: NA; CDR3 DNA: TGTGCCAGCAGCCGAGACAGCAAACAAGAGACCCAGTACTTC; CDR3 protein: CASSRDSKQETQYF
clone size: few; V gene: TRBV19; J gene: TRBJ1-4; D gene: NA; CDR3 DNA: TGTGCCAGTCGCCGACAGTCTAATGAAAAACTGTTTTTT; CDR3 protein: CASRRQSNEKLFF
clone size: NA; V gene: TRBV10-2; J gene: TRBJ1-1; D gene: TRBD1; CDR3 DNA: TGCGCCAGCAGTGAGGGACAGGGGGCGGTAGAAGCTTTCTTT; CDR3 protein: CASSEGQGAVEAFF